The T cell receptor beta chain under discussion was sequenced for a study of Ad26.COV2.S vaccination and SARS-CoV-2 variants. CDR1 SGHAT and CDR2 FQDESV come from the germline V gene (reference sequence). This CDR3 comprises 14 residues. With 3 bases removed from V and 4 bases from J, the gap between germline ends came to 9 bases. The protocol was immunoSEQ multiplex PCR, while the TCRdb copy is restricted to in-frame clones and leaves out a portion. This sample has about 680,000 clones, with around 90% found just once. Specified treatment: approximately 18 received Ad26.COV2.S at low or high dose, single or two shots; 5 received placebo; per-sample allocation not given. Sampling was performed 63 days after the first vaccine or placebo injection.

The chain joins TRBV11-1 to TRBJ2-2; perhaps TRBD1 as D (5 bases). Sequenced material: peripheral blood, taken in a trial of Ad26.COV2.S vaccine versus placebo. The sequence was collected from a person between 18 and 60 years old who received the Ad26.COV2.S COVID-19 vaccine or a placebo. The CDR3 reads CASSFQGITGELFF. CDR3 bases: TGTGCCAGCAGCTTCCAGGGTATCACCGGGGAGCTGTTTTTT.